This record covers a single T cell receptor beta chain. The data were taken from a study of T cells in tuberculosis. The wider study: Samples predate treatment or fall within its first 7 days.

Time point given: new active TB diagnosis, blood taken before or within 7 days of starting treatment. Clones were read by immunoSEQ multiplex PCR, and TCRdb kept only the in-frame ones, dropping some. The sample yields about 33,000 clones, roughly 87% seen once. V was pared by 0 bases and J by 5 bases, with 17 bases between. Germline V gives CDR1 SGHAT, CDR2 FQNNGV. This CDR3 comprises 18 residues. The rearrangement joins TRBV11-2 to TRBJ1-6; weak D call: TRBD1 (5 bases). The sample consisted of PBMCs, taken at tuberculosis diagnosis. The sequence came from an adult with tuberculosis. The CDR3 loop is CASSLDLQGFSHNSPLHF. CDR3 nucleotide sequence: TGTGCCAGCAGCTTAGATCTGCAGGGATTCAGCCATAATTCACCCCTCCACTTT.